This TCR beta chain appears in the sequencing data of a study of T cells in localized non-small cell lung cancer. Overall study results and limits: Uninvolved adjacent lung had the highest recorded T cell clonality, with tumor below it. A median of about 50 clones ranked among the top 100 in tumor appeared in adjacent lung. Greater blood T cell density accompanied longer overall survival. Because sequencing included only one region (of the tumor), heterogeneity remains possible.

Turning to this clone: The antigen is unknown.

Profiled with immunoSEQ multiplex PCR; TCRdb holds only in-frame clones, not every one. Seen here are roughly 35,000 clones, roughly 93% observed once, and the top ten hold 7.9%. CDR3 length: 15 amino acids. J lost 6 bases, V lost 5 bases, and 9 bases had no gene match. The germline V gene encodes CDR1 LNHDA and CDR2 SQIVND (reference sequence). Sequencing used peripheral blood, obtained before any cancer treatment. V and J are TRBV19 and TRBJ2-4; 8 bases match TRBD1. The clonotype was recovered from a female donor older than 55 with stage I lung adenocarcinoma. The CDR3 DNA is TGTGCCAGTAGTGGCCGGACAGGGAGAGGAAACATTCAGTACTTC. This codes for CASSGRTGRGNIQYF.